The rows below give T cell receptor beta chains drawn from one sample of a study of cytomegalovirus exposure and HLA in healthy donors. TCRdb's table, derived via immunoSEQ multiplex PCR, lists solely in-frame clones and lacks some. The sample includes 100,000 to 150,000 clones, around three quarters seen only once; the top ten take about 2.6%. The source material was PBMCs. The receptors stem from a woman aged 55-69 years in good health and CMV-seropositive. Both conserved end residues are part of each CDR3. A D gene is named only where the DNA matches it firmly. Expanded clones are given a class, and other clones once, few, many or no size at all.

size: .; V: TRBV5-1; J: TRBJ1-4; D: TRBD1; DNA: TGCGCCAGCAGCTGGACAGGGAATGGCGAAAAACTGTTTTTT; CDR3: CASSWTGNGEKLFF
size: .; V: TRBV6-1; J: TRBJ1-5; D: .; DNA: TGTGCCAGCAGTTTCACCGCAGGGGTTCAGCCCCAGCATTTT; CDR3: CASSFTAGVQPQHF
size: .; V: TRBV29-1; J: TRBJ1-6; D: .; DNA: TGCAGCTATAGGGACACAGATAATTCACCCCTCCACTTT; CDR3: CSYRDTDNSPLHF
size: few; V: TRBV4-2; J: TRBJ1-2; D: .; DNA: TGTGCCAGCAGCCAAGACCACAGGCCCTCACTTTATGGCTACACCTTC; CDR3: CASSQDHRPSLYGYTF
size: .; V: TRBV28; J: TRBJ1-6; D: TRBD1; DNA: TGTGCCAGCAGTTCCTACGGGACAGGGGATAATTCACCCCTCCACTTT; CDR3: CASSSYGTGDNSPLHF
size: .; V: TRBV9; J: TRBJ1-2; D: .; DNA: TGTGCCAGCAGCGTAGTGGCGGGAGCTAACTATGGCTACACCTTC; CDR3: CASSVVAGANYGYTF
size: .; V: TRBV4-1; J: TRBJ2-3; D: TRBD2; DNA: TGCGCCAGCAGCCTTGGGGAACTAGCGGCAGATACGCAGTATTTT; CDR3: CASSLGELAADTQYF
size: .; V: TRBV11-2; J: TRBJ2-5; D: .; DNA: TGTGCCAGCAGCTTAGGTCTTGGGCCCCAGTACTTC; CDR3: CASSLGLGPQYF
size: few; V: TRBV18; J: TRBJ2-1; D: .; DNA: TGTGCCAGCTCACCACGAGGCCAGGGCTCTGGCAATGAGCAGTTCTTC; CDR3: CASSPRGQGSGNEQFF
size: .; V: TRBV10-2; J: TRBJ1-5; D: .; DNA: TGCGCCAGCAGTGAAAGCGGTTCCCAGCCCCAGCATTTT; CDR3: CASSESGSQPQHF
size: .; V: TRBV12-5; J: TRBJ1-1; D: .; DNA: TGTGCTAGTGGTTTGGGCAACAGGCTGAACCCAGACGCTGAAGCTTTCTTT; CDR3: CASGLGNRLNPDAEAFF
size: few; V: TRBV7-9; J: TRBJ1-1; D: TRBD1; DNA: TGTTCCAGCAGCCTGGACAGGGGTGAAGCTTTCTTT; CDR3: CSSSLDRGEAFF
size: .; V: TRBV4-1; J: TRBJ1-2; D: .; DNA: TGCGCCAGCAGCCAAGTAATGGCCGGGACTCCAGGCTACACCTTC; CDR3: CASSQVMAGTPGYTF
size: .; V: TRBV7-9; J: TRBJ2-5; D: .; DNA: TGTGCCAGCAGCTTCGGACAGCAAGAGACCCAGTACTTC; CDR3: CASSFGQQETQYF
size: .; V: TRBV19; J: TRBJ1-2; D: .; DNA: TGTGCCAGTAGTATGGACAGCCCTAACTATGGCTACACCTTC; CDR3: CASSMDSPNYGYTF
size: .; V: TRBV29-1; J: TRBJ1-4; D: TRBD1; DNA: TGCAGCGTTGTGCAGGGGGCGGAGGAAAAACTGTTTTTT; CDR3: CSVVQGAEEKLFF
size: .; V: TRBV9; J: TRBJ1-1; D: .; DNA: TGTGCCAGCAGCGTCTCTGGCAGTGGGAACACTGAAGCTTTCTTT; CDR3: CASSVSGSGNTEAFF
size: .; V: TRBV15; J: TRBJ2-1; D: TRBD2; DNA: TGTGCCACCAGCAGAGATAGGGGCGGGGGGAGGTACAATGAGCAGTTCTTC; CDR3: CATSRDRGGGRYNEQFF
size: .; V: TRBV4-1; J: TRBJ1-5; D: .; DNA: TGCGCCAGCAGCCAAGATGGGGGCCAGCCCCAGCATTTT; CDR3: CASSQDGGQPQHF